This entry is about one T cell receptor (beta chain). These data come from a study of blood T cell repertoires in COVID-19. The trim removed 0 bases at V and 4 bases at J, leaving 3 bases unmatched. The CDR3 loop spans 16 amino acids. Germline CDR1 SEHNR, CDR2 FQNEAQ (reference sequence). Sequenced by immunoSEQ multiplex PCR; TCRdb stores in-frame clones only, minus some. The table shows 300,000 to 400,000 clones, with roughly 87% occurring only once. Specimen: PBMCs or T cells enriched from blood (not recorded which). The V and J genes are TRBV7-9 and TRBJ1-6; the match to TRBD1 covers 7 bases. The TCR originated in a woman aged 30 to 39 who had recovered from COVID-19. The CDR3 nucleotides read TGTGCCAGCAGCTTAGCTCCGGGACAGTATAATTCACCCCTCCACTTT. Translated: CASSLAPGQYNSPLHF.